This T cell receptor beta chain derives from a study of blood T cell repertoires in COVID-19. The CDR3 extends over 14 amino acids. The germline CDR1 and CDR2 sequences are SGHVS and FQNEAQ. Trimming stripped 2 bases from V and 0 bases from J, with 7 bases between. Sequencing was performed with immunoSEQ multiplex PCR; in TCRdb, only in-frame clones are kept and a portion is missing. Here the sample spans some 130,000 clones, 80% to 90% being singletons. The genes are TRBV7-8 and TRBJ1-1; D unclear. The specimen was peripheral blood. The clonotype was recovered from a man aged 55 to 70 with COVID-19, enrolled during active disease. CDR3 sequence: CASSLNSLNTEAFF. CDR3 in DNA: TGTGCCAGCAGCTTAAATTCGTTGAACACTGAAGCTTTCTTT.